This is a list of T cell receptor beta chains from one sample in a study of beta chain features in type 1 diabetes. Sequenced by immunoSEQ multiplex PCR; TCRdb stores in-frame clones only, minus some. Of 300,000 to 350,000 clones listed, roughly 13% are singletons. The sequenced material came from naive CD4+ T cells from blood. The receptors originated from a woman between 18 and 30 years old with type 1 diabetes. Both conserved end residues are part of each CDR3. The order of the fields is clone size, V gene, D gene, J gene, CDR3 length, CDR3 DNA, CDR3 protein. D genes are given only for firm matches. Expanded clones get a size class; other rows say once, few or many, or leave the size out.

-	TRBV5-1	TRBD2	TRBJ2-1	15	TGCGCCAGCAGCCGAACTAGCGGGAGCAACAATGAGCAGTTCTTC	CASSRTSGSNNEQFF
few	TRBV29-1	TRBD1	TRBJ2-5	14	TGCAGCGTTCGTCCGGGACAGGGAGGAGAGACCCAGTACTTC	CSVRPGQGGETQYF
-	TRBV7-2	-	TRBJ2-5	15	TGTGCCAGCAGCTTAGTTGGGACTTCCCAAGAGACCCAGTACTTC	CASSLVGTSQETQYF
-	TRBV15	-	TRBJ2-1	17	TGTGCCACCAGCAATCAAGATGCGGGCCCCCTATGGGATGAGCAGTTCTTC	CATSNQDAGPLWDEQFF
few	TRBV9	-	TRBJ2-3	16	TGTGCCAGCAGCGTAGGCCAGGGCCTCGGCACAGATACGCAGTATTTT	CASSVGQGLGTDTQYF
few	TRBV27	-	TRBJ2-6	18	TGTGCCAGCAGTCTCTCTCCGGGGGACCTAACTGGGGCCAACGTCCTGACTTTC	CASSLSPGDLTGANVLTF
few	TRBV2	TRBD1	TRBJ2-6	16	TGTGCCAGCAGCAAGACAGGGCTCGCTGGGGCCAACGTCCTGACTTTC	CASSKTGLAGANVLTF
-	TRBV30	-	TRBJ1-2	11	TGTGCCTGGAAAGGGAGCAGAACCTACACCTTC	CAWKGSRTYTF
few	TRBV28	TRBD1	TRBJ2-7	14	TGTGCCAGCAGGGACGGACAGGGGGCTTACGAGCAGTACTTC	CASRDGQGAYEQYF
-	TRBV12-5	-	TRBJ2-3	10	TGTGCTAGTGGTCCAGGTACGCAGTATTTT	CASGPGTQYF
-	TRBV7-6	-	TRBJ1-2	13	TGTGCCAGCAGCTTAGGTACGGGCTATGGCTACACCTTC	CASSLGTGYGYTF
few	TRBV28	TRBD2	TRBJ2-7	14	TGTGCCAGCAGTTTATTAGGCGGGAGTTACGAGCAGTACTTC	CASSLLGGSYEQYF